This TCR beta chain was sequenced for a study of OX40 agonist ivuxolimab in advanced cancers. For context, the study as a whole: Ivuxolimab, which targeted the costimulatory receptor OX40 (CD134), was an agonistic, fully human IgG2 monoclonal antibody. Intravenous ivuxolimab was administered to patients every 2 weeks at six dose levels: 0.01, 0.1, 0.3, 1.5, 3 and 10 mg/kg. Of the approximately 50 dose-escalation patients, hepatocellular carcinoma was present in around 20, melanoma in approximately 15, renal cell carcinoma in 9 and head and neck cancer in 9. In the dose-escalation cohort, around four fifths of patients were male, and the mean age was approximately 64 years, with a range of roughly 20 to 80. Patients were allowed to have had prior anti-PD-1, anti-PD-L1 or anti-CTLA-4 therapy, and approximately 40% of the dose-escalation patients had been treated with checkpoint inhibitors. Partial responses occurred in three dose-escalation patients, of whom one had hepatocellular carcinoma and two had cutaneous melanoma. The purpose of peripheral TCRbeta sequencing was to test whether ivuxolimab changed TCR sequence diversity and led to clonal T-cell expansion. The paper describes the monotherapy dose-escalation part (N of about 47 patients) of the phase I trial of ivuxolimab.

Genomic DNA was extracted from sorted cells for sequencing of the TCRbeta CDR3 region. The immunoSEQ Assay was used for sequencing of TCRbeta CDR3 regions. TCRdb limited this immuneACCESS table to in-frame rearrangements with V and J called. A share of clones is missing; checked studies link under half to unresolved V genes, and the rest is unexplained. This sample gives 90,000 or so clones in total; about 87% of them show up just once. More than 4% of the sample is in the top ten clones. The CDR3, from cysteine to phenylalanine, totals 14 residues. The kept DNA is CDR3 alone, 42 bases in frame from the first base. Germline trimming: 1 base from V, 6 bases from J; junction bases outside gene matches: 5. CDR1 and CDR2, per the germline V gene (reference sequence), are SEHNR and FQNEAQ. This clone was observed once. This receptor's antigen is unknown. One base away there is no much larger clone; base qualities are not given.

Patients with a history of autoimmune disease or receiving systemic immunosuppression were excluded from the trial. Peripheral blood for TCR sequencing was drawn from every dose cohort at baseline, at cycle 4 day 1 and at cycle 7 day 1. Samples came from an open-label, multicenter, first-in-human phase I dose-escalation trial of ivuxolimab. Adults with locally advanced or metastatic melanoma, renal cell carcinoma, hepatocellular carcinoma or head and neck squamous cell carcinoma were enrolled in the trial. Before TCR sequencing, CD4+ T cells and CD8+ T cells from peripheral blood were sorted into separate populations. Findings and caveats that apply to the study as a whole: The antigen specificity of the peripheral T cells that underwent clonal expansion was not determined. Low levels of normalized T-cell clonal expansion were also seen in some nonresponding patients. Clonal expansion of both CD4+ and CD8+ blood T cells was observed from baseline to week 6 at doses 0.1 to 3.0 mg/kg. In the 0.1-3.0 mg/kg groups, partial responders had among the lowest normalized peripheral clonal expansion, particularly in CD8+ T cells. After ivuxolimab, expanded clones were on average more numerous among CD8+ T cells than among CD4+ T cells.

This TCR came from an adult with an advanced solid tumor such as melanoma, head and neck, liver or kidney cancer. Recombination joined TRBV7-9 with TRBJ1-2; 7 central bases correspond to TRBD1. Specimen: CD4+ or CD8+ T cells sorted from blood, collected in a trial of the OX40 agonist ivuxolimab. The DNA sequence follows: TGTGCCAGCAGCTTAGGAGGGGGCCAGAATGGCTACACCTTC. Its translation is CASSLGGGQNGYTF.